This T cell receptor beta chain derives from a study of blood T cell repertoires in COVID-19. Trimming left V 3 bases short and J 0 bases short, with 9 bases between. Germline CDR1 is SGHRS and CDR2 is YFSETQ. The CDR3 loop spans 15 amino acids. To note about this clone: Other nucleotide sequences in the sample specify the same CDR3.

Clones were read by immunoSEQ multiplex PCR, and TCRdb kept only the in-frame ones, dropping some. The data contain about 120,000 clones, about 89% of them singletons. This clonotype originated in a woman in her seventies with COVID-19, enrolled during active disease. J is TRBJ1-4 and V is TRBV5-1; no definite D call. Sequenced input: peripheral blood. The CDR3 DNA follows: TGCGCCAGCAGCTCAACCGGAGCAACTAATGAAAAACTGTTTTTT. It codes for CASSSTGATNEKLFF.